This TCR beta chain derives from a study of regulatory T cells in long-lasting Graves disease. Germline lookup yields CDR1 MNHEY and CDR2 SVGAGI. V was pared by 1 base and J by 2 bases, with 8 bases between. The CDR3 is 14 amino acids. Documented time point: persistent/refractory GD, antithyroid drugs over 5 years with positive TRAb. Construction of the TCR library relied on RNA isolated from PBMCs. This clonotype appeared many times. Building the TCR beta libraries relied on iRepertoire HTBI primers, and CDR3 regions underwent Arm-PCR. TCRdb recomputed calls from the multiplex PCR reads with MiXCR, one row per CDR3 protein. The sample lists 700,000 or so distinct CDR3 sequences, about 30% seen once, with under 50% in the top ten.

Sequencing used peripheral blood mononuclear cells (PBMCs), obtained when the disease was refractory, from a patient treated with antithyroid drugs. The rearrangement joins TRBV6-5 to TRBJ1-1; D gene ambiguous. The sequence derives from a female donor with Graves disease. The CDR3 loop reads CASSYFPGNTEAFF. For the CDR3, the DNA is TGTGCCAGCAGTTACTTTCCGGGCAACACTGAAGCTTTCTTT.